This TCR beta chain originates from a study of cytomegalovirus exposure and HLA in healthy donors. Across the whole study: In a later analysis, it was reported that the 110 or so validation repertoires had been produced on the same platform as the 550 to 700 repertoires belonging to the first cohort. Notes on the study in general: Clusters of TCRs from the first cohort tended to co-occur in the 100 to 150 validation repertoires (as a later analysis found). A classifier reportedly called cytomegalovirus status with high sensitivity and specificity. 150 or so TCR beta chains were listed as cytomegalovirus-associated.

Of note for this clone: Antigen specificity is unknown.

Trimming left V 0 bases short and J 5 bases short, with 8 bases between. The germline V gene encodes CDR1 SGHRS and CDR2 YFSETQ. This CDR3 region has 13 residues. Generated by immunoSEQ multiplex PCR, the TCRdb table keeps only in-frame clones and is missing some. The sample includes around 260,000 clones, roughly 91% of them seen just once. The receptor comes from a woman aged 25 to 45 in good health and CMV-seronegative. Material for sequencing was PBMCs. J is TRBJ2-5 and V is TRBV5-1; D remains unclear. CDR3 sequence (DNA): TGCGCCAGCAGCTTGGCACGGGTGGAGACCCAGTACTTC. Protein product: CASSLARVETQYF.